This T cell receptor beta chain appears in the sequencing data of a study of OX40 agonist ivuxolimab in advanced cancers. On the study more broadly: At approximately 83% male, the cohort had a mean age of 60 years, ranging from about 20 to 79.

TCRdb's copy holds only in-frame clones and misses some; the assay was immunoSEQ multiplex PCR. The sample contains tens of thousands of clones, roughly nine tenths of which appear only once. CDR3 length: 17 amino acids. Trimming pared 4 bases from V and 0 bases from J, leaving 18 bases between. Germline values: CDR1 SGHDT, CDR2 YYEEEE. Autoimmune disease history or systemic immunosuppression barred patients. This receptor was taken from an adult with an advanced solid tumor such as melanoma, head and neck, liver or kidney cancer. Sequenced material: CD4+ or CD8+ T cells sorted from blood, taken in a trial of the OX40 agonist ivuxolimab. This chain joins TRBV5-6 and TRBJ2-3; TRBD1 is a possible D gene (6 bases). The CDR3 loop is CASSIATGHTSTDTQYF. The CDR3 DNA follows: TGTGCCAGCAGCATCGCGACAGGCCACACTAGCACAGATACGCAGTATTTT.